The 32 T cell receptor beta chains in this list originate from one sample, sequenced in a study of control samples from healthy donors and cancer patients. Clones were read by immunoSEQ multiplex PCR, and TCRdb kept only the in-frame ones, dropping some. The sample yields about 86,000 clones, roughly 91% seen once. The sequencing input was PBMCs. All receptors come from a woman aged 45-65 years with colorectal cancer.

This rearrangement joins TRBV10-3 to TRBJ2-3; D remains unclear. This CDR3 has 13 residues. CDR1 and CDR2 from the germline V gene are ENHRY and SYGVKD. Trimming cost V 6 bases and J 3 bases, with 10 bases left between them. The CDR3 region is CAIRQMATDTQYF. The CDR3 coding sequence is TGTGCCATCAGGCAAATGGCAACAGATACGCAGTATTTT.

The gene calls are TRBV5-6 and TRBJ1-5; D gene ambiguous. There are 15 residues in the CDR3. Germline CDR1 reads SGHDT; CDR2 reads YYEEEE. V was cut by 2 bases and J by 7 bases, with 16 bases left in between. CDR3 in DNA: TGTGCCAGCAGCTTAATAAACTTTTCAGAACAGCCCCAGCATTTT. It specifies CASSLINFSEQPQHF.

CDR3 loop: CASSLQGARGYTF. CDR3 nucleotides: TGTGCCAGCAGCTTGCAGGGGGCTCGGGGCTACACCTTC. The chain couples TRBV5-4 to TRBJ1-2, with TRBD1 matching over 8 bases. Unmatched junction bases numbered 4, after V lost 1 base and J lost 8 bases. CDR3 size: 13 residues. CDR1 and CDR2 (germline): SGHNT, YYREEE (reference sequence). Based on the CDR3 plus reference TRBV5-4 and TRBJ1-2, the full variable domain is ETGVTQSPTHLIKTRGQQVTLRCSSQSGHNTVSWYQQALGQGPQFIFQYYREEENGRGNFPPRFSGLQFPNYSSELNVNALELDDSALYLCASSLQGARGYTFGSGTRLTVV.

CDR3 region: CASSRQLDPRETQYF. In DNA, the CDR3 is TGTGCCAGCAGCCGTCAACTAGACCCTAGAGAGACCCAGTACTTC. The genes are TRBV5-6 and TRBJ2-5, with a weak D call TRBD2 (5 bases). Germline CDR1 SGHDT, CDR2 YYEEEE. The CDR3 has 15 residues. The ends were cut back, 4 bases at V and 4 bases at J, with 17 bases in the middle.

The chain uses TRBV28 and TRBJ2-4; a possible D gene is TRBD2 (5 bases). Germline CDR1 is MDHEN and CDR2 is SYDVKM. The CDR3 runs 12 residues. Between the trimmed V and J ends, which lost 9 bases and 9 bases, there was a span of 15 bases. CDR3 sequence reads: CASRGSSGIQYF. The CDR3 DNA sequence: TGTGCCAGTCGAGGGTCCTCGGGCATTCAGTACTTC. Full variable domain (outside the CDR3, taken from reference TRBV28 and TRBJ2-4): DVKVTQSSRYLVKRTGEKVFLECVQDMDHENMFWYRQDPGLGLRLIYFSYDVKMKEKGDIPEGYSVSREKKERFSLILESASTNQTSMYLCASRGSSGIQYFGAGTRLSVL.

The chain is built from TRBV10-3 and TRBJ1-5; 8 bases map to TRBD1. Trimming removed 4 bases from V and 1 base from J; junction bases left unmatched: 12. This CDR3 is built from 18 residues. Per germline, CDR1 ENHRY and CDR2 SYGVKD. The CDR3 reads CAISGRWAGGASNQPQHF. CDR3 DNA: TGTGCCATCAGTGGGAGATGGGCAGGGGGCGCGAGCAATCAGCCCCAGCATTTT.

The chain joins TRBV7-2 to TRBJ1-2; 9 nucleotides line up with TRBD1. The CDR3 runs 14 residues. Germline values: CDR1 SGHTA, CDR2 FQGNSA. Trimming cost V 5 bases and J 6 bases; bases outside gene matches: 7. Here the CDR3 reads CASSRGQGNDGYTF. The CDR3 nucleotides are TGTGCCAGCAGCCGCGGACAGGGGAACGATGGCTACACCTTC. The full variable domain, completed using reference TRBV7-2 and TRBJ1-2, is GAGVSQSPSNKVTEKGKDVELRCDPISGHTALYWYRQSLGQGLEFLIYFQGNSAPDKSGLPSDRFSAERTGGSVSTLTIQRTQQEDSAVYLCASSRGQGNDGYTFGSGTRLTVV.

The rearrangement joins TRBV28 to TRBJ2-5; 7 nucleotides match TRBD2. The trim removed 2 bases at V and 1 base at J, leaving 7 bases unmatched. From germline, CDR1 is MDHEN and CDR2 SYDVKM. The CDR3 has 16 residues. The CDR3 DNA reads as TGTGCCAGCAGTTTAGGGAGCGGGGCTTTCCAAGAGACCCAGTACTTC. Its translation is CASSLGSGAFQETQYF.

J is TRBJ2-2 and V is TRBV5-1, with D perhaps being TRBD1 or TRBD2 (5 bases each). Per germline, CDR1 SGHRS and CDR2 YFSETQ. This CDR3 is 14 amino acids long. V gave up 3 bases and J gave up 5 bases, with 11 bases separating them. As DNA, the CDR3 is TGCGCCAGCAGCTCCGGGGCCTTTACCGGGGAGCTGTTTTTT. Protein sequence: CASSSGAFTGELFF.

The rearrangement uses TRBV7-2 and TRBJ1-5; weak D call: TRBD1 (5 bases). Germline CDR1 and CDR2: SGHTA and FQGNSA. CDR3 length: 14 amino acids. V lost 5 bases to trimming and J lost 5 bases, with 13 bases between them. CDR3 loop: CASSPRLGDQPQHF. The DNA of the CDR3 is TGTGCCAGCAGCCCACGGCTGGGGGATCAGCCCCAGCATTTT.

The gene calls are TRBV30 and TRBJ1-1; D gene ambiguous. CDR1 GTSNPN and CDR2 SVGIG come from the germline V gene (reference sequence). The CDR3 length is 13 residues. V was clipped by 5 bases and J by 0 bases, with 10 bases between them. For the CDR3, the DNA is TGTGCCTGGGTACAGACTATGAACACTGAAGCTTTCTTT. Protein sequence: CAWVQTMNTEAFF.

CDR3 coding DNA: TGTGCCAGTAGTGTCCGGGACAGGGGGTTCTACGAGCAGTACGTC. Protein sequence: CASSVRDRGFYEQYV. The V call is TRBV19, the J call TRBJ2-7; 11 bases match TRBD1. The CDR3 contains 15 residues. V lost 5 bases, J lost 3 bases, and 6 bases stayed unmatched. In germline, CDR1 is LNHDA, CDR2 SQIVND (reference sequence).

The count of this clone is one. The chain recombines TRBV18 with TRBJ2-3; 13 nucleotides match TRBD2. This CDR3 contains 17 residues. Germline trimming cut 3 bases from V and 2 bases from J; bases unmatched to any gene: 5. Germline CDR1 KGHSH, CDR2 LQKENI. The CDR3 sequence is CASSPRTSGGLTDTQYF. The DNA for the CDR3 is TGTGCCAGCTCACCTCGGACTAGCGGGGGACTCACAGATACGCAGTATTTT.

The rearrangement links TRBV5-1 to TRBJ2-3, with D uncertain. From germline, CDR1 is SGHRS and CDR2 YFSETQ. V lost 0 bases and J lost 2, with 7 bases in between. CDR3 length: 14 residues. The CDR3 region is CASSLGSLTDTQYF. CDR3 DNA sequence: TGCGCCAGCAGCTTGGGGTCCCTCACAGATACGCAGTATTTT.

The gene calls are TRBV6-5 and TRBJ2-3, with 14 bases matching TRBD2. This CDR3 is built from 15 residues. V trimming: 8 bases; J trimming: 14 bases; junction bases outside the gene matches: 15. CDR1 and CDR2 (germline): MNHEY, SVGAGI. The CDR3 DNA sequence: TGTGCCAGCCGCGAGACTAGCGGGGGGGCCGGGGGCCCGTATTTT. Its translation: CASRETSGGAGGPYF.

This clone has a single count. Written as DNA, the CDR3 is TGTGCCACCAGTGATTGGGGCAGATGCACAGATACGCAGTATTTT. Protein sequence: CATSDWGRCTDTQYF. This chain connects TRBV24-1 to TRBJ2-3, with D possibly TRBD1 on 5 matching bases. The CDR3 consists of 15 residues. Deletions cut 2 bases from V and 1 base from J, with 9 bases between. The germline V gene has CDR1 KGHDR and CDR2 SFDVKD.

This chain's CDR3 is CASTRGGDQPQHF. CDR3 nucleotides: TGTGCCAGCACCAGGGGTGGAGATCAGCCCCAGCATTTT. The rearrangement links TRBV2 to TRBJ1-5, with D possibly matching TRBD1 (6 bases). CDR1 is SNHLY, CDR2 FYNNEI, per germline. The CDR3 covers 13 residues. The V end was cut by 7 bases, the J end by 5 bases, with 12 bases between. The complete variable domain, with remaining parts taken from reference TRBV2 and TRBJ1-5, reads EPEVTQTPSHQVTQMGQEVILRCVPISNHLYFYWYRQILGQKVEFLVSFYNNEISEKSEIFDDQFSVERPDGSNFTLKIRSTKLEDSAMYFCASTRGGDQPQHFGDGTRLSIL.

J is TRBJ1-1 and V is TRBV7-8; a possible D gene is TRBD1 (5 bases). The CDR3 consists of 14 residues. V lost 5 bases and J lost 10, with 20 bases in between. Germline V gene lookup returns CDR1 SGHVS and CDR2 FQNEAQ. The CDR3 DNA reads TGTGCCAGCAGCGGGGGACTCCTTTCCTCGACAGCTTTCTTT. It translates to CASSGGLLSSTAFF.

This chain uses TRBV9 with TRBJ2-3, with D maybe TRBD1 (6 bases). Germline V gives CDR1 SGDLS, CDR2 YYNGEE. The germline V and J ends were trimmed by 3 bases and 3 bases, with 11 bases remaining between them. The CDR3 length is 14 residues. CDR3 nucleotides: TGTGCCAGCAGCGCTTCACAGGGAACAGATACGCAGTATTTT. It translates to CASSASQGTDTQYF.

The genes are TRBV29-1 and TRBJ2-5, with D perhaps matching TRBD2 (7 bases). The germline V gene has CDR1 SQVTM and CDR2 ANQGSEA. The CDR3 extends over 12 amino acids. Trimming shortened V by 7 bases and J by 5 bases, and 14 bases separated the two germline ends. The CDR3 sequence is CSAHEGGETQYF. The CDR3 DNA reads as TGCAGCGCCCACGAGGGGGGGGAGACCCAGTACTTC.

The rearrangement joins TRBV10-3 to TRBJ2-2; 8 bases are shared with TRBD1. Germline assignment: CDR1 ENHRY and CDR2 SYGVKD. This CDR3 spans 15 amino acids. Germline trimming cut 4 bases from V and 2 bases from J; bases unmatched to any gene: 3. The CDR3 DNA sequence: TGTGCCATCAGTGCCGGACAGGGAAACACCGGGGAGCTGTTTTTT. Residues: CAISAGQGNTGELFF.

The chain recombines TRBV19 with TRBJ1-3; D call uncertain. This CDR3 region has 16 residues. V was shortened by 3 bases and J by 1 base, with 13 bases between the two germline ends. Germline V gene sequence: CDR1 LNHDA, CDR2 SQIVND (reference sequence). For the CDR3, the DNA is TGTGCCAGTAGTATCCGACGGCCTCTATCTGGAAACACCATATATTTT. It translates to CASSIRRPLSGNTIYF. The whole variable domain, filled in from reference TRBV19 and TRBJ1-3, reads DGGITQSPKYLFRKEGQNVTLSCEQNLNHDAMYWYRQDPGQGLRLIYYSQIVNDFQKGDIAEGYSVSREKKESFPLTVTSAQKNPTAFYLCASSIRRPLSGNTIYFGEGSWLTVV.

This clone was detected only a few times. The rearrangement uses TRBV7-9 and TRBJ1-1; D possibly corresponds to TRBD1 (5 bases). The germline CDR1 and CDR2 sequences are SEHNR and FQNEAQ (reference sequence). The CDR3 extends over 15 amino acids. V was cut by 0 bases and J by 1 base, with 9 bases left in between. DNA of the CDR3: TGTGCCAGCAGCTTAGCGGGGCAGAAGAACACTGAAGCTTTCTTT. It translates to CASSLAGQKNTEAFF.

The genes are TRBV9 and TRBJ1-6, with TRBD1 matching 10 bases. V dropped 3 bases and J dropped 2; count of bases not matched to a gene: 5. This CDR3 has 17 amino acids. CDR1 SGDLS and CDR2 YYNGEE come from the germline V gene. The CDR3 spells CASSAGTGETYNSPLHF. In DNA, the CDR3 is TGTGCCAGCAGCGCGGGGACAGGGGAAACCTATAATTCACCCCTCCACTTT.

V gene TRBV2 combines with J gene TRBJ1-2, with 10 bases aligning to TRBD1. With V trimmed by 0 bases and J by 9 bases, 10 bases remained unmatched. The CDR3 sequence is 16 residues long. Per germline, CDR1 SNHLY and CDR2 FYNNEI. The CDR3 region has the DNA TGTGCCAGCAGTGAAGCGCAGGCGACAGGGGGCGCGAGCTACACCTTC. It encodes CASSEAQATGGASYTF.

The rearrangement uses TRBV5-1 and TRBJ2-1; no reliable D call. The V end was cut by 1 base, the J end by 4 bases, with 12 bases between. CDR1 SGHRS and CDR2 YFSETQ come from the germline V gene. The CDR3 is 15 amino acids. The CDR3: CASSLLGYEYNEQFF. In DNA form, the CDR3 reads TGCGCCAGCAGCTTGTTGGGTTACGAGTACAATGAGCAGTTCTTC. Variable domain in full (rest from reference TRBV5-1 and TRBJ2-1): KAGVTQTPRYLIKTRGQQVTLSCSPISGHRSVSWYQQTPGQGLQFLFEYFSETQRNKGNFPGRFSGRQFSNSRSEMNVSTLELGDSALYLCASSLLGYEYNEQFFGPGTRLTVL.

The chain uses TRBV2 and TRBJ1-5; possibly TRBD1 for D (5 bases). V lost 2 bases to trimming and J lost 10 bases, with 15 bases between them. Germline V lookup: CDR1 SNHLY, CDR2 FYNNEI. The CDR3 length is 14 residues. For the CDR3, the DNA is TGTGCCAGCAGTGAATCGGGACGGACATCCCCCCAGCATTTT. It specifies CASSESGRTSPQHF.

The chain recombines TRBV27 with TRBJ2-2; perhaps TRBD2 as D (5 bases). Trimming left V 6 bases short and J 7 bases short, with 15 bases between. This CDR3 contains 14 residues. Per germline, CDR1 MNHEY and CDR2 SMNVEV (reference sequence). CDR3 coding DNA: TGTGCCAGCAGACCCTTACTAGGAAACGGGGAGCTGTTTTTT. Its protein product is CASRPLLGNGELFF.

The CDR3 DNA sequence: TGTGCCAGCAGTCCCCAGGGACGGATAAGAAATTCACCCCTCCACTTT. Translated: CASSPQGRIRNSPLHF. This chain connects TRBV27 to TRBJ1-6; TRBD1 might be the D (5 bases). CDR3 length: 16 amino acids. Trimming left V 5 bases short and J 7 bases short, with 18 bases between. Per the germline V gene, CDR1 is MNHEY and CDR2 is SMNVEV (reference sequence).

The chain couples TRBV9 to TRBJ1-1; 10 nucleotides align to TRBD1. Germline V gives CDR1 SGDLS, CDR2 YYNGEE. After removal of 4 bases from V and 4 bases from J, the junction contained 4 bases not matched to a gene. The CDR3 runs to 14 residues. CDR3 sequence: CASSIRQGATEAFF. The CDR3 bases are TGTGCCAGCAGCATTCGACAGGGGGCCACTGAAGCTTTCTTT.

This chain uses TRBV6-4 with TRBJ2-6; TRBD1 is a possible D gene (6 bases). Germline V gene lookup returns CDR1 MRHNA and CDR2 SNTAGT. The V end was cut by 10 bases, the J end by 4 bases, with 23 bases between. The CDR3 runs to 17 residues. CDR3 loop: CAIQGSKRTEGANVLTF. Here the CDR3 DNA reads TGTGCCATCCAGGGGTCTAAAAGGACGGAGGGGGCCAACGTCCTGACTTTC.

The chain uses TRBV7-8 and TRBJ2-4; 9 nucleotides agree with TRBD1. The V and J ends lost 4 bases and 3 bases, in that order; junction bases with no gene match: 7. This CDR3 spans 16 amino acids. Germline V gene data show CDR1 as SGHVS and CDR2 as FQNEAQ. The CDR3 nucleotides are TGTGCCAGCAGCTCCTCCGGGACAGGGTTCAAAAACATTCAGTACTTC. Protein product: CASSSSGTGFKNIQYF.